Presented here are 4 T cell receptor beta chains from one specimen sequenced in a study of a mutant IDH1 vaccine in newly diagnosed glioma. Data came from immunoSEQ multiplex PCR; TCRdb stores just in-frame clones and leaves some out. The sample has around 62,000 clones, 89% seen once. The time point here: week 11, during vaccination. Topical imiquimod was applied with each vaccine dose, which held 300 ug of mutant IDH1 20-mer peptide. The antigens of these receptors remain unknown. Sequenced here: PBMCs, sampled from a glioma patient whose treatment included an IDH1 peptide vaccine. The receptors were gathered from a man in his forties with glioma.

The chain is built from TRBV10-3 and TRBJ1-2; D is ambiguous. Trimming stripped 3 bases from V and 4 bases from J, with 18 bases between. Looked up from germline, CDR1 is ENHRY and CDR2 is SYGVKD. The CDR3 totals 16 residues. CDR3 nucleotides: TGTGCCATCAGTGATTCCGGCGGACGGCAACCCTATGGCTACACCTTC. Residues: CAISDSGGRQPYGYTF.

V is TRBV7-2 and J is TRBJ2-5; D is ambiguous. The DNA end is a closer match to TRBJ2-7, so the J assignment may be wrong. CDR1 and CDR2 from the germline V gene are SGHTA and FQGNSA. This CDR3 is 11 amino acids long. CDR3 sequence: CASSPSYEQYF. The CDR3 region has the DNA TGTGCCAGCAGCCCGTCCTACGAGCAGTACTTC.

The chain uses TRBV28 and TRBJ2-6; D may be TRBD2 (5 bases). This CDR3 has 15 amino acids. V dropped 1 base and J dropped 2 bases, with 6 bases sitting between them. Germline CDR1 is MDHEN and CDR2 is SYDVKM. For the CDR3, the DNA is TGTGCCAGCAGTTTATCGGGGACTGGGGCCAACGTCCTGACTTTC. Its protein product is CASSLSGTGANVLTF.

This clone was counted once. This sequence joins TRBV15 and TRBJ1-5; tentative D call: TRBD1 (6 bases). The germline V gene has CDR1 LNHNV and CDR2 YYDKDF (reference sequence). V lost 0 bases and J lost 4, with 10 bases in between. There are 15 residues in the CDR3. CDR3 nucleotide sequence: TGTGCCACCAGCAGAGAGTACAGGGTTAATCAGCCCCAGCATTTT. Encoded protein: CATSREYRVNQPQHF.